This T cell receptor (beta chain) originates from a study of T-cell memory formation after mild COVID-19. TCR alpha and TCR beta cDNA libraries carrying sample barcodes and UMIs were produced by 5'RACE using constant-segment primers. TCRdb re-analysed the 5' RACE reads in MiXCR, keeping a single row per CDR3 protein. The sample lists 350,000 to 400,000 distinct CDR3 sequences, 13% to 15% seen once, with 22% in the top ten. The V segment lost 6 bases and the J segment 4 bases; nucleotides outside the gene matches: 12. CDR1 LNHDA and CDR2 SQIVND come from the germline V gene (reference sequence). This CDR3 spans 16 amino acids.

Sequencing was carried out using PBMCs or a T cell subset sorted from them (not recorded which). The V call is TRBV19, the J call TRBJ2-7, with 10 bases identical to TRBD2. This clonotype was obtained from a man aged 18 to 30 who had mild COVID-19 (a few samples of this study predate the infection). Cell type and time point are not known. CDR3 region: CASSPWRSGGAYEQYF. The CDR3 DNA reads as TGTGCCAGTAGCCCCTGGAGGAGCGGGGGGGCATACGAGCAGTACTTC.